This T cell receptor beta chain was identified in a study of early T cells in non-severe SARS-CoV-2 infection. Study results and limitations: Matching results from VDJdb favored anti-spike CD8 responses, leaving private and CD4 specificities undetected.

About this clonotype itself: The target antigen is unknown.

Per the germline V gene, CDR1 is MNHNS and CDR2 is SASEGT. The CDR3 is made up of 13 amino acids. V was trimmed by 7 bases and J by 7 bases, leaving 11 bases between them. Each single cDNA molecule received a unique molecular identifier. In TCRdb, the 5' RACE reads were re-called with MiXCR into one record per CDR3 protein. The sample lists about 100,000 distinct CDR3 sequences, about 12% occurring once. The chain employs TRBV6-1 and TRBJ1-6; D gene unclear. The TCR originated in an adult who was a healthcare worker with PCR-confirmed SARS-CoV-2 infection or an uninfected control (not recorded which). Specimen: whole blood. CDR3 protein: CASNWERNSPLHF. The CDR3 DNA reads as TGTGCCAGCAATTGGGAGAGAAATTCACCCCTCCACTTT.